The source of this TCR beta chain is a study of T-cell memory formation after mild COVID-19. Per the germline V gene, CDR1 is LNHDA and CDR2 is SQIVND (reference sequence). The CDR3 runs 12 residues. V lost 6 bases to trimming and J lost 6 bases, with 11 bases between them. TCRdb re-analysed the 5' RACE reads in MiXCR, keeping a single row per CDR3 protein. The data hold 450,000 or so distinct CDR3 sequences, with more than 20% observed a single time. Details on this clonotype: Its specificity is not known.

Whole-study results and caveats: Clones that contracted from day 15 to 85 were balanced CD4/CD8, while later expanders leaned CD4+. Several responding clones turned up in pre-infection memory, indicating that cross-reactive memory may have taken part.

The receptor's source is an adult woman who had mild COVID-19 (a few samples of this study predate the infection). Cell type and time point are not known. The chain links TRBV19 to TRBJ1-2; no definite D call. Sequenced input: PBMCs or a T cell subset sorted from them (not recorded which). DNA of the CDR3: TGTGCCAGTAGAACAGTGAGGAATGGCTACACCTTC. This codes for CASRTVRNGYTF.